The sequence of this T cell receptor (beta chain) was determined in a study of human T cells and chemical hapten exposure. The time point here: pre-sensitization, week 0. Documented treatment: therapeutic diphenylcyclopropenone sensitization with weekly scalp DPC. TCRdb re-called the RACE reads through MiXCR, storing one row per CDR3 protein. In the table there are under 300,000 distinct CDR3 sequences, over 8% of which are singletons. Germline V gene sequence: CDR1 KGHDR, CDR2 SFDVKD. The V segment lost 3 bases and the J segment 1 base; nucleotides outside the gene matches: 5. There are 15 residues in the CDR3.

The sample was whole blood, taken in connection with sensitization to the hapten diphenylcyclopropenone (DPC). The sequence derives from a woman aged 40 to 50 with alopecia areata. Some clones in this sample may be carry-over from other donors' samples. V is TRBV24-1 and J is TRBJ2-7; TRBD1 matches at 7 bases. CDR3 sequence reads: CATSDPATGSYEQYF. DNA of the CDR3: TGTGCCACCAGTGATCCCGCGACAGGGTCCTACGAGCAGTACTTC.